The 25 T cell receptor beta chains presented below share a single source sample, sequenced in a study of OX40 agonist ivuxolimab in advanced cancers. The repertoire was sequenced with immunoSEQ multiplex PCR; TCRdb's copy has only in-frame clones and lacks some. The data show about 64,000 clones, about four fifths seen once. The specimen was CD4+ or CD8+ T cells sorted from blood, collected in a trial of the OX40 agonist ivuxolimab. The source of these receptors is an adult with an advanced solid tumor such as melanoma, head and neck, liver or kidney cancer.

The V gene is TRBV11-2, the J gene TRBJ2-5; D assignment may be TRBD1 or TRBD2 (5 bases each). V was shortened by 2 bases and J by 9 bases, with 13 bases between the two germline ends. Per germline, CDR1 SGHAT and CDR2 FQNNGV. This CDR3 spans 13 amino acids. The CDR3 here is CASSLTGLGAQYF. The CDR3 DNA reads as TGTGCCAGCAGCTTAACCGGGCTGGGGGCCCAGTACTTC.

The J gene is TRBJ2-7, the V gene TRBV5-1; TRBD1 is a possible D gene (5 bases). The CDR3 contains 16 residues. The germline V gene has CDR1 SGHRS and CDR2 YFSETQ. Trimming stripped 4 bases from V and 5 bases from J, with 22 bases between. The CDR3 DNA is TGCGCCAGCAGCGCCGGCCCTCAGGGTCGCTCTGACGAGCAGTACTTC. Translation gives CASSAGPQGRSDEQYF.

The V call is TRBV2, the J call TRBJ1-5; TRBD1 might be the D (6 bases). The CDR3 runs 14 residues. V was shortened by 7 bases and J by 7 bases, with 17 bases between the two germline ends. The germline CDR1 and CDR2 sequences are SNHLY and FYNNEI. The CDR3 DNA sequence: TGTGCCAGCAAATTACAGGGAGAAGGGCAGCCCCAGCATTTT. Encoded protein: CASKLQGEGQPQHF.

V usage is TRBV5-4 and J usage is TRBJ2-2, with D possibly being TRBD2 (6 bases). Trimming took off 4 bases at V and 2 bases at J, with 27 bases between the two ends. The CDR3 loop spans 20 amino acids. Germline V gene data show CDR1 as SGHNT and CDR2 as YYREEE (reference sequence). The CDR3 nucleotides read TGTGCCAGCAGCCCGCGGCGACAGACCGGGACTCCCATCAACACCGGGGAGCTGTTTTTT. Protein product: CASSPRRQTGTPINTGELFF. Full variable domain (remainder filled in from reference TRBV5-4 and TRBJ2-2): ETGVTQSPTHLIKTRGQQVTLRCSSQSGHNTVSWYQQALGQGPQFIFQYYREEENGRGNFPPRFSGLQFPNYSSELNVNALELDDSALYLCASSPRRQTGTPINTGELFFGEGSRLTVL.

The CDR3 reads CASSYATGRGGYEQYF. CDR3 DNA sequence: TGTGCCAGTAGTTACGCGACAGGGCGTGGGGGTTACGAGCAGTACTTC. The chain uses TRBV19 and TRBJ2-7, with 7 bases fitting TRBD1. This CDR3 comprises 16 residues. Looked up from germline, CDR1 is LNHDA and CDR2 is SQIVND (reference sequence). V trimming: 5 bases; J trimming: 4 bases; junction bases outside the gene matches: 14.

The chain links TRBV18 to TRBJ1-1; 7 positions agree with TRBD1. V lost 2 bases to trimming and J lost 3 bases; unmatched junction nucleotides: 0. This CDR3 region has 13 residues. CDR1 and CDR2 from the germline V gene are KGHSH and LQKENI. CDR3 in amino acids: CASSPTGDTEAFF. CDR3 nucleotide sequence: TGTGCCAGCTCACCAACAGGGGACACTGAAGCTTTCTTT.

This clone was found once. This same CDR3 is encoded by further DNA sequences in the sample. The chain links TRBV6-5 to TRBJ1-5; D remains ambiguous. Between the trimmed V and J ends, which lost 0 bases and 4 bases, there was a span of 4 bases. The CDR3 extends over 13 amino acids. Germline V CDR1 and CDR2: MNHEY, SVGAGI. CDR3 in amino acids: CASSYSENQPQHF. The DNA for the CDR3 is TGTGCCAGCAGTTACTCCGAGAATCAGCCCCAGCATTTT.

This sequence joins TRBV5-8 and TRBJ1-2, with D perhaps matching TRBD1 (6 bases). The germline V and J ends were trimmed by 0 bases and 6 bases, with 15 bases remaining between them. The CDR3 covers 15 residues. The V gene's germline CDR1 is SGHTS and CDR2 YDEGEE. The CDR3 DNA is TGTGCCAGCAGCTTGGCCGATGGCAGGGGAGATGGCTACACCTTC. This encodes CASSLADGRGDGYTF.

The V call is TRBV4-1, the J call TRBJ2-4; D not resolved. The length of the CDR3 is 15 residues. The germline V and J ends were trimmed by 4 bases and 1 base, with 11 bases remaining between them. The germline gives CDR1 MGHRA, CDR2 YSYEKL. The CDR3 sequence: CASSPPGAAKNIQYF. Written as DNA, the CDR3 is TGCGCCAGCAGCCCCCCAGGCGCGGCCAAAAACATTCAGTACTTC.

This clone was seen just once. The chain combines TRBV28 with TRBJ1-2, with 12 positions matching TRBD1. V shed 6 bases and J 7 bases; nucleotides not matched to a gene: 6. Germline V lookup: CDR1 MDHEN, CDR2 SYDVKM. The CDR3 covers 14 residues. The CDR3: CASRSGQGASGYTF. The CDR3 DNA reads TGTGCCAGCAGGTCGGGACAGGGGGCATCTGGCTACACCTTC.

The rearrangement links TRBV7-6 to TRBJ2-3; D is ambiguous. V lost 1 base to trimming and J lost 4 bases, with 6 bases between them. The CDR3 loop spans 13 amino acids. Germline lookup yields CDR1 SGHVS and CDR2 FNYEAQ. CDR3 in amino acids: CASSLGRSDTQYF. The CDR3 coding sequence is TGTGCCAGCAGCTTAGGGCGATCAGATACGCAGTATTTT.

CDR3 amino acids: CASSYTRGRTEAFF. Here the CDR3 DNA reads TGTGCCAGCAGTTACACGCGTGGGCGCACTGAAGCTTTCTTT. The rearrangement uses TRBV6-9 and TRBJ1-1, with D unclear. Germline V gene sequence: CDR1 MNHGY, CDR2 SVAAGI. The CDR3 covers 14 residues. The ends were cut back, 3 bases at V and 4 bases at J, with 12 bases in the middle.

This clone was seen a single time. The rearrangement uses TRBV5-1 and TRBJ2-7, with 8 bases fitting TRBD1. This CDR3 has 14 residues. V lost 4 bases and J lost 4; bases outside the gene matches: 7. The V gene's germline CDR1 is SGHRS and CDR2 YFSETQ. CDR3 in DNA: TGCGCCAGCAGCCCCCAGCAGGGGGCATACGAGCAGTACTTC. Its protein product is CASSPQQGAYEQYF.

The rearrangement uses TRBV19 and TRBJ1-2; TRBD1 agrees at 7 bases. V gave up 6 bases and J gave up 4 bases; unmatched junction bases: 11. The CDR3 covers 15 residues. Germline V gene data show CDR1 as LNHDA and CDR2 as SQIVND (reference sequence). The DNA for the CDR3 is TGTGCCAGTAGCGACAGGGCAGGGGGTTTCTATGGCTACACCTTC. It specifies CASSDRAGGFYGYTF.

This clone appeared once. This CDR3 is CASSRGTGGDYGYTF. CDR3 nucleotides: TGTGCCAGCAGTCGTGGGACAGGGGGTGATTATGGCTACACCTTC. The rearrangement joins TRBV6-6 to TRBJ1-2; 11 bases agree with TRBD1. The germline V gene encodes CDR1 MNHNY and CDR2 SVGAGI (reference sequence). V lost 5 bases to trimming and J lost 5 bases; unmatched junction nucleotides: 7. The CDR3 has 15 amino acids.

CDR3 bases: TGTGCCAGCAGCTTTTACAATGAGCAGTTCTTC. It translates to CASSFYNEQFF. The chain has TRBV11-2 and TRBJ2-1, with D hard to call. Trimming removed 3 bases from V and 4 bases from J, with 1 base in between. Germline V gene lookup returns CDR1 SGHAT and CDR2 FQNNGV. The CDR3 loop spans 11 amino acids.

The gene calls are TRBV11-1 and TRBJ1-6; D gene unclear. The CDR3 length is 15 residues. Trimming took 4 bases from V and 4 from J, leaving 11 bases between them. Germline-derived CDR1 and CDR2 are SGHAT and FQDESV (reference sequence). The CDR3 here is CASSSDTYYNSPLHF. The CDR3 bases are TGTGCCAGCAGCTCTGACACCTATTATAATTCACCCCTCCACTTT.

J is TRBJ2-5 and V is TRBV5-4; D is unclear. Trimming pared 4 bases from V and 1 base from J, leaving 14 bases between. The CDR3 sequence is 15 residues long. Germline CDR1 SGHNT, CDR2 YYREEE (reference sequence). CDR3 nucleotides: TGTGCCAGCAGCCTGGATCTCGCCGTCCAAGAGACCCAGTACTTC. Amino acids: CASSLDLAVQETQYF.

The chain has TRBV5-1 and TRBJ1-4, with 10 bases lining up with TRBD1. Germline V gene lookup returns CDR1 SGHRS and CDR2 YFSETQ. V lost 4 bases to trimming and J lost 6 bases; unmatched junction nucleotides: 6. This CDR3 comprises 15 residues. CDR3 sequence (DNA): TGCGCCAGCAGCCGAGGGACAGGGGAGGATGAAAAACTGTTTTTT. The encoded protein is CASSRGTGEDEKLFF.

The V gene is TRBV11-3, the J gene TRBJ2-3; 7 bases align to TRBD2. The CDR3 is made up of 12 amino acids. Germline V gives CDR1 SGHNT, CDR2 YENEEA. V lost 5 bases and J lost 5; bases outside the gene matches: 1. CDR3 residues: CASSGGGDTQYF. CDR3 bases: TGTGCCAGCAGCGGGGGGGGAGATACGCAGTATTTT.

The V gene is TRBV6-6, the J gene TRBJ1-1; TRBD1 might be the D (6 bases). This CDR3 spans 14 amino acids. The V and J ends lost 10 bases and 4 bases respectively, with 19 bases between them. Germline loops: CDR1 MNHNY, CDR2 SVGAGI (reference sequence). DNA of the CDR3: TGTGCCACCAAACCACCCACAGGGTCCACTGAAGCTTTCTTT. Amino acid sequence: CATKPPTGSTEAFF.

J is TRBJ1-4 and V is TRBV5-1, with TRBD1 identical over 9 bases. Germline V CDR1 and CDR2: SGHRS, YFSETQ. There are 16 residues in the CDR3. The V gene end was trimmed by 5 bases and the J gene end by 5 bases; junction bases not matched to a gene: 10. The CDR3 sequence is CASSFGIGTGNEKLFF. The CDR3, as DNA: TGCGCCAGCAGTTTTGGAATCGGGACAGGGAATGAAAAACTGTTTTTT.

This chain joins TRBV5-4 and TRBJ2-7; D is uncertain. This CDR3 comprises 14 residues. V was shortened by 4 bases and J by 1 base, with 12 bases between the two germline ends. The germline V gene has CDR1 SGHNT and CDR2 YYREEE (reference sequence). Here the CDR3 DNA reads TGTGCCAGCAGCAGACCTGACATATCCTACGAGCAGTACTTC. Its translation: CASSRPDISYEQYF. Supplemented by reference TRBV5-4 and TRBJ2-7, the full variable domain reads ETGVTQSPTHLIKTRGQQVTLRCSSQSGHNTVSWYQQALGQGPQFIFQYYREEENGRGNFPPRFSGLQFPNYSSELNVNALELDDSALYLCASSRPDISYEQYFGPGTRLTVT.

This sequence joins TRBV15 and TRBJ1-5; D gene ambiguous. V lost 0 bases and J lost 8, with 11 bases in between. Germline V lookup: CDR1 LNHNV, CDR2 YYDKDF (reference sequence). The CDR3 is 14 residues long. CDR3 amino acids: CATSRDGITEPQHF. Here the CDR3 DNA reads TGTGCCACCAGCAGAGATGGAATAACGGAGCCCCAGCATTTT.

The chain links TRBV18 to TRBJ1-1; possible D gene TRBD1, 5 bases. The CDR3 spans 15 residues. Per the germline V gene, CDR1 is KGHSH and CDR2 is LQKENI. With 3 bases removed from V and 2 bases from J, the gap between germline ends came to 13 bases. CDR3 sequence: CASSPAGAVNTEAFF. The CDR3 DNA reads TGTGCCAGCTCACCCGCCGGGGCGGTAAACACTGAAGCTTTCTTT.